This T cell receptor (beta chain) comes out of a study of cytomegalovirus exposure and HLA in healthy donors. This clone is a singleton in its sample. What it binds is not known. Amplification used 60 Vbeta primers and 13 Jbeta primers. Using immunoSEQ multiplex PCR, the repertoire was profiled, and TCRdb retains in-frame clones only, with some absent. The sample contains hundreds of thousands of clones, around nine tenths of which appear only once. Study results and caveats: Within an earlier analysis, most TCR beta V segments proved productive either about 90% or about 30% of the time.

The germline V gene has CDR1 SGDLS and CDR2 YYNGEE. J was trimmed by 0 bases and V by 3 bases; bases with no gene match: 5. This CDR3 has 15 residues. The J gene is TRBJ2-7, the V gene TRBV9; 8 bases fit TRBD2. The sequenced material came from PBMCs. The clonotype comes from a young woman in good health and CMV-seronegative. The CDR3 sequence: CASSAGGAHSYEQYF. DNA of the CDR3: TGTGCCAGCAGCGCGGGGGGGGCCCACTCCTACGAGCAGTACTTC.